This is a list of T cell receptor beta chains from one sample in a study of blood T cell repertoires in COVID-19. Here immunoSEQ multiplex PCR was the method, and the copy in TCRdb shows in-frame clones only, minus some. The sample includes 140,000 to 150,000 clones, approximately 88% of them seen just once. The sample consisted of peripheral blood. Receptor source: a woman aged 50 to 60 with acute or convalescent COVID-19. The CDR3 runs from the conserved cysteine through the conserved F or W. A D gene is named only where the DNA matches it firmly. Size tells how often a clone was seen (once, few, many) or the class of an expanded clone, and some rows leave it out.

cdr3_length	j_call	d_call	v_call	clone_size	cdr3_aa	cdr3_nt
16	TRBJ2-3	TRBD1	TRBV7-9	once	CASSPTGQVRADTQYF	TGTGCCAGCAGCCCTACGGGACAGGTTAGGGCAGATACGCAGTATTTT
15	TRBJ2-7	TRBD2	TRBV5-1	NA	CASSLRTSGSHEQYF	TGCGCCAGCAGCTTACGGACTAGCGGGAGCCACGAGCAGTACTTC
17	TRBJ1-6	NA	TRBV7-8	NA	CASSSHEAYSYNSPLHF	TGTGCCAGCAGCTCCCATGAGGCGTACTCCTATAATTCACCCCTCCACTTT
14	TRBJ2-7	NA	TRBV7-9	NA	CASSLAGHRGEQYF	TGTGCCAGCAGCTTAGCTGGACACCGCGGCGAGCAGTACTTC
14	TRBJ1-5	NA	TRBV27	NA	CASSLSGREVPQHF	TGTGCCAGCAGTTTATCGGGCAGGGAAGTGCCCCAGCATTTT
14	TRBJ2-4	NA	TRBV28	NA	CASSFLAGTNIQYF	TGTGCCAGCAGTTTCTTGGCGGGGACAAACATTCAGTACTTC
13	TRBJ2-7	TRBD1	TRBV14	once	CASSLDRDYEQYF	TGTGCCAGCAGCCTGGACAGGGACTACGAGCAGTACTTC
16	TRBJ2-1	TRBD2	TRBV27	NA	CASSSILAGGVHEQFF	TGTGCCAGCAGTTCGATACTAGCGGGAGGGGTCCATGAGCAGTTCTTC
11	TRBJ1-1	NA	TRBV27	NA	CASSYLGGAFF	TGTGCCAGCAGTTATTTGGGAGGAGCTTTCTTT
17	TRBJ1-1	TRBD1	TRBV3-1/TRBV3-2	NA	CASSQYLIPGTGGEAFF	TGTGCCAGCAGCCAATACCTTATCCCCGGGACAGGGGGAGAAGCTTTCTTT
12	TRBJ2-7	NA	TRBV3-1/TRBV3-2	NA	CASSLRSYEQYF	TGTGCCAGCAGCCTCAGATCCTACGAGCAGTACTTC
13	TRBJ1-1	NA	TRBV18	NA	CASSPNRDTEAFF	TGTGCCAGCTCACCGAACAGAGACACTGAAGCTTTCTTT
15	TRBJ2-7	TRBD2	TRBV7-3	NA	CASSRTSGATYEQYF	TGTGCCAGCAGCCGTACTAGCGGGGCAACCTACGAGCAGTACTTC
15	TRBJ2-7	TRBD1	TRBV6-1	NA	CASSEFTGGVYEQYF	TGTGCCAGCAGTGAATTTACAGGGGGCGTCTACGAGCAGTACTTC
15	TRBJ2-7	TRBD1	TRBV27	NA	CASSLFRGQPYEQYF	TGTGCCAGCAGTTTATTTAGGGGACAGCCATACGAGCAGTACTTC
15	TRBJ1-2	TRBD1	TRBV6-5	NA	CASSTGTGYDYGYTF	TGTGCCAGCAGTACCGGGACAGGGTACGACTATGGCTACACCTTC
14	TRBJ1-1	TRBD1	TRBV7-3	NA	CASSSQGGGTEAFF	TGTGCCAGCAGCTCTCAGGGGGGTGGCACTGAAGCTTTCTTT
17	TRBJ2-5	TRBD1	TRBV3-1/TRBV3-2	NA	CASSQGGQGIRRETQYF	TGTGCCAGCAGCCAAGGAGGACAGGGGATCCGAAGGGAGACCCAGTACTTC
14	TRBJ1-2	TRBD1	TRBV7-8	NA	CASSPKRQGNGYTF	TGTGCCAGCAGCCCAAAGAGACAGGGAAATGGCTACACCTTC
16	TRBJ2-7	TRBD2	TRBV6-9	NA	CASSGTSGGNSYEQYF	TGTGCCAGCAGTGGGACTAGCGGGGGCAACTCCTACGAGCAGTACTTC
15	TRBJ1-3	TRBD1	TRBV7-9	few	CASSLRQGAENTIYF	TGTGCCAGCAGCCTCCGACAGGGGGCAGAAAACACCATATATTTT
14	TRBJ1-1	NA	TRBV7-9	NA	CASSFGTPSPEAFF	TGTGCCAGCAGCTTTGGTACCCCTAGTCCTGAAGCTTTCTTT
17	TRBJ1-3	NA	TRBV7-9	NA	CASSSPGQGWVGNTIYF	TGTGCCAGCAGTTCCCCCGGGCAGGGCTGGGTTGGAAACACCATATATTTT
13	TRBJ1-1	NA	TRBV29-1	NA	CSVSRQGGTEAFF	TGCAGCGTATCTCGCCAGGGAGGCACTGAAGCTTTCTTT
14	TRBJ1-5	NA	TRBV9	NA	CASSVGGKDQPQHF	TGTGCCAGCAGCGTAGGAGGGAAAGATCAGCCCCAGCATTTT
17	TRBJ1-5	NA	TRBV7-9	NA	CASSPSSQGVGNQPQHF	TGTGCCAGCAGCCCCAGCTCACAGGGAGTTGGCAATCAGCCCCAGCATTTT
11	TRBJ1-1	NA	TRBV19	NA	CASSKDKEAFF	TGTGCCAGTAGTAAGGACAAAGAAGCTTTCTTT
17	TRBJ2-1	TRBD1	TRBV11-2	NA	CASSLSRAGTGRNEQFF	TGTGCCAGCAGCTTATCTAGGGCCGGGACAGGGAGGAATGAGCAGTTCTTC
17	TRBJ2-7	TRBD1	TRBV9	NA	CASSVDGGTGVSGEQYF	TGTGCCAGCAGCGTAGATGGGGGGACAGGGGTTTCCGGCGAGCAGTACTTC
14	TRBJ2-7	TRBD1	TRBV18	few	CASSPRDGTVEQYF	TGTGCCAGCTCACCACGAGACGGGACAGTCGAGCAGTACTTC
14	TRBJ1-1	NA	TRBV3-1/TRBV3-2	once	CASSQGYRDTEAFF	TGTGCCAGCAGCCAAGGATACAGGGACACTGAAGCTTTCTTT
13	TRBJ2-5	NA	TRBV5-6	NA	CASSPERGETQYF	TGTGCCAGCAGCCCTGAACGGGGAGAGACCCAGTACTTC
14	TRBJ2-7	NA	TRBV5-6	NA	CASSFLNRPYEQYF	TGTGCCAGCAGCTTCCTGAACAGACCTTACGAGCAGTACTTC
14	TRBJ1-6	NA	TRBV7-3	few	CASSYGGRNSPLHF	TGTGCCAGCAGCTACGGGGGGCGGAATTCACCCCTCCACTTT
14	TRBJ1-1	TRBD1	TRBV5-1	NA	CASSLQGADTEAFF	TGCGCCAGCAGCCTACAGGGGGCGGACACTGAAGCTTTCTTT
16	TRBJ2-3	NA	TRBV5-4	NA	CASSFSPGHDPDTQYF	TGTGCCAGCAGCTTTTCTCCGGGACATGACCCAGATACGCAGTATTTT
15	TRBJ2-1	TRBD2	TRBV6-5	NA	CASSYSERGRSEQFF	TGTGCCAGCAGTTACTCGGAGCGGGGTCGGAGTGAGCAGTTCTTC
15	TRBJ2-1	NA	TRBV5-1	NA	CASAAGGGFYNEQFF	TGCGCCAGCGCGGCAGGGGGAGGCTTCTACAATGAGCAGTTCTTC
16	TRBJ2-5	TRBD1	TRBV11-2	NA	CASSAPGTGSRETQYF	TGTGCCAGCAGCGCACCCGGGACAGGGTCGAGGGAGACCCAGTACTTC
12	TRBJ1-5	NA	TRBV28	NA	CASITVNQPQHF	TGTGCCAGCATAACAGTCAATCAGCCCCAGCATTTT
16	TRBJ2-7	TRBD2	TRBV18	NA	CASSPRGPGGAYEQYF	TGTGCCAGCTCACCACGTGGGCCGGGGGGAGCCTACGAGCAGTACTTC
17	TRBJ2-7	NA	TRBV6-2/TRBV6-3	NA	CASSYSLSSGTRPEQYF	TGTGCCAGCAGTTACTCGTTATCTAGTGGGACTCGGCCCGAGCAGTACTTC
14	TRBJ1-6	NA	TRBV7-3	NA	CASSLLAGNSPLHF	TGTGCCAGCAGCTTACTTGCCGGGAATTCACCCCTCCACTTT
16	TRBJ2-7	TRBD1	TRBV18	NA	CASSSGQGVSSYEQYF	TGTGCCAGCTCATCCGGACAGGGAGTTTCCTCCTACGAGCAGTACTTC
15	TRBJ2-1	NA	TRBV11-3	once	CASSSVVGVNNEQFF	TGTGCCAGCAGCTCCGTGGTCGGGGTAAACAATGAGCAGTTCTTC
15	TRBJ2-7	TRBD2	TRBV10-3	NA	CAISEFGGSSGEQYF	TGTGCCATCAGTGAGTTTGGCGGGAGTTCGGGAGAGCAGTACTTC
13	TRBJ1-5	NA	TRBV5-1	once	CASSEGANQPQHF	TGCGCCAGCAGTGAGGGAGCCAATCAGCCCCAGCATTTT
11	TRBJ2-7	NA	TRBV12-3/TRBV12-4	few	CASSISYEQYF	TGTGCCAGCAGCATCTCCTACGAGCAGTACTTC
13	TRBJ1-6	NA	TRBV5-1	NA	CASSLAGLSPLHF	TGCGCCAGCAGCTTAGCAGGGCTGTCACCCCTCCACTTT